Listed below are T cell receptor beta chains from one sample, sequenced in a study of T-cell memory formation after mild COVID-19. TCRdb re-derived calls from the 5' RACE reads in MiXCR, one entry per CDR3 protein. The data show 350,000 to 500,000 distinct CDR3 sequences, about a sixth seen once. The sample comprised PBMCs or a T cell subset sorted from them (not recorded which). These receptors came from a man younger than 35 who had mild COVID-19 (a few samples of this study predate the infection). Cell type and time point are not known. CDR3s include the opening cysteine and the closing phenylalanine or tryptophan. The D gene is left open where the match is weak. Rows may omit the clone size; those that give it use once, few, many or a size class.

v_call	j_call	clone_size	d_call	cdr3_aa	cdr3_nt
TRBV12-3/TRBV12-4	TRBJ2-7	NA	NA	CASSPGAGRVSYEQYF	TGTGCCAGCAGTCCGGGGGCGGGACGGGTGAGCTACGAGCAGTACTTC
TRBV20-1	TRBJ1-5	many	NA	CSADARGNQPQHF	TGCAGTGCGGACGCACGGGGTAATCAGCCCCAGCATTTT
TRBV9	TRBJ2-3	few	NA	CASSVGLVRGTDTQYF	TGTGCCAGCAGCGTAGGTCTGGTCCGGGGCACAGATACGCAGTATTTT
TRBV6-6	TRBJ1-5	NA	NA	CASSTDKYSNQPQHF	TGTGCCAGCAGCACAGACAAGTATAGCAATCAGCCCCAGCATTTT
TRBV2	TRBJ2-5	many	NA	CASSAGSETQYF	TGTGCCAGCAGTGCAGGGTCCGAGACCCAGTACTTC
TRBV15	TRBJ1-1	few	NA	CATSRDQGTGTEAFF	TGTGCCACCAGCAGAGATCAGGGGACTGGGACTGAAGCTTTCTTT
TRBV5-1	TRBJ1-6	NA	NA	CASTPDGNSPLHF	TGCGCCAGCACCCCGGATGGGAATTCACCCCTCCACTTT
TRBV20-1	TRBJ1-1	many	NA	CSARPGGANTEAFF	TGCAGTGCTAGGCCCGGAGGGGCAAACACTGAAGCTTTCTTT
TRBV5-5	TRBJ2-1	NA	NA	CASSLLRDEQFF	TGTGCCAGCAGCTTGTTACGGGATGAGCAGTTCTTC
TRBV5-1	TRBJ2-2	NA	NA	CASSFIGGQSTGELFF	TGCGCCAGCTCTTTTATCGGGGGACAGAGCACCGGGGAGCTGTTTTTT
TRBV12-5	TRBJ2-3	NA	NA	CASGLVLRASTDTQYF	TGTGCTAGTGGTTTGGTCTTGAGGGCTAGCACAGATACGCAGTATTTT
TRBV28	TRBJ1-6	NA	NA	CASSRSGNRNSPLHF	TGTGCCAGCAGTAGATCCGGGAATCGAAATTCACCCCTCCACTTT
TRBV12-3/TRBV12-4	TRBJ2-5	NA	NA	CASSLVWWVSPGETQYF	TGTGCCAGCAGTTTAGTCTGGTGGGTCAGTCCAGGGGAGACCCAGTACTTC
TRBV5-1	TRBJ1-5	NA	TRBD1	CASSMGTAEQPQHF	TGCGCCAGCAGCATGGGGACAGCGGAACAGCCCCAGCATTTT
TRBV7-2	TRBJ2-7	NA	TRBD2	CASSDLGGANYEQYF	TGTGCCAGCAGCGACCTCGGGGGGGCCAACTACGAGCAGTACTTC
TRBV7-7	TRBJ2-5	NA	TRBD1	CASSLATGGETQYF	TGTGCTAGCAGCTTAGCGACAGGGGGAGAGACCCAGTACTTC
TRBV19	TRBJ1-2	few	NA	CASSIATGRRYGYTF	TGTGCCAGTAGTATAGCGACAGGCCGTCGCTATGGCTACACCTTC
TRBV29-1	TRBJ1-4	many	NA	CSHSGDNEKLFF	TGCAGCCACTCAGGAGATAATGAAAAACTGTTTTTT
TRBV5-1	TRBJ2-2	NA	TRBD2	CASSHLAAGGPIGVGNTGELFF	TGCGCCAGCAGCCACCTAGCAGCGGGGGGGCCTATCGGCGTAGGTAACACCGGGGAGCTGTTTTTT
TRBV19	TRBJ2-2	few	NA	CASSISRWYDTGELFF	TGTGCCAGTAGTATTAGTCGGTGGTACGACACCGGGGAGCTGTTTTTT
TRBV27	TRBJ1-1	NA	NA	CASSFSTLNTEAFF	TGTGCCAGCAGTTTTTCGACATTGAACACTGAAGCTTTCTTT
TRBV12-3/TRBV12-4	TRBJ2-2	few	NA	CASSQSSASTGELFF	TGTGCCAGCAGTCAATCTAGCGCCAGTACCGGGGAGCTGTTTTTT
TRBV5-6	TRBJ2-5	NA	NA	CASSLTAKQETQYF	TGTGCCAGCAGCTTGACGGCTAAGCAAGAGACCCAGTACTTC
TRBV10-3	TRBJ2-3	NA	TRBD1	CAISATGSLDTQYF	TGTGCCATCAGCGCGACAGGGAGCTTAGATACGCAGTATTTT
TRBV5-6	TRBJ2-7	many	TRBD1	CASSDPGQGLYEQYF	TGTGCCAGCAGCGATCCGGGACAGGGGTTATACGAGCAGTACTTC
TRBV10-3	TRBJ1-1	few	TRBD1	CAISEQGGVNTEAFF	TGTGCCATCAGTGAGCAGGGGGGGGTGAACACTGAAGCTTTCTTT
TRBV6-2/TRBV6-3	TRBJ2-1	NA	TRBD2	CASSYGRRGSSYNEQFF	TGTGCCAGCAGTTACGGCAGGCGGGGGAGCTCCTACAATGAGCAGTTCTTC
TRBV7-2	TRBJ2-3	NA	TRBD1	CASSFLGGRPDTQYF	TGTGCCAGCAGCTTCCTAGGGGGCCGTCCAGATACGCAGTATTTT
TRBV10-2	TRBJ2-5	NA	TRBD1	CASSTRQGSETQYF	TGCGCCAGCAGCACTAGACAGGGGTCGGAGACCCAGTACTTC
TRBV5-1	TRBJ2-7	few	NA	CASSFGPVSYEQYF	TGCGCCAGCAGCTTCGGGCCCGTCTCCTACGAGCAGTACTTC